The rows below give T cell receptor beta chains drawn from one sample of a study of T cells after yellow fever vaccination. TCRdb reprocessed the 5' RACE reads with MiXCR, giving one entry per CDR3 protein. This table holds approximately 600,000 distinct CDR3 sequences, roughly 12% found once. The sample was PBMCs, taken on the day of the yellow fever booster vaccination. These receptors were taken from a man aged 30 to 39 who received the YFV17D yellow fever vaccine. Both conserved end residues are part of each CDR3. The D gene is left open where the match is weak. Only some rows state a clone size, as once, few, many or a class for expanded clones.

>-|14|few|TRBJ2-7|TRBV15
CATSRDTTSDEQYF
TGTGCCACCAGCAGAGACACCACCTCTGACGAGCAGTACTTC
>TRBD2|16|few|TRBJ2-1|TRBV7-3
CASSPTGLALYNEQFF
TGTGCCAGCAGCCCAACGGGACTAGCCCTGTACAATGAGCAGTTCTTC
>-|13|few|TRBJ2-1|TRBV29-1
CSVRSGTSDEQFF
TGCAGCGTTCGATCCGGGACAAGCGATGAGCAGTTCTTC
>-|14|-|TRBJ1-5|TRBV27
CASSTSPWDQPQHF
TGTGCCAGCAGCACCAGTCCATGGGACCAGCCCCAGCATTTT
>-|13|few|TRBJ1-1|TRBV6-1
CASRTAPNTEAFF
TGTGCCAGCAGAACCGCCCCGAACACTGAAGCTTTCTTT
>-|15|many|TRBJ2-1|TRBV7-2
CASTLVGRSLNKQFF
TGTGCCAGCACCCTGGTCGGCCGTAGTTTGAATAAGCAGTTCTTC
>-|13|-|TRBJ1-2|TRBV7-2
CASSSQGFDGYTF
TGTGCCAGCAGCTCTCAGGGGTTCGATGGCTACACCTTC
>-|13|few|TRBJ2-7|TRBV20-1
CSARVGGVYEQYF
TGCAGTGCTAGAGTCGGTGGGGTTTACGAGCAGTACTTC
>TRBD2|16|few|TRBJ2-1|TRBV3-1
CASSHHGTSGKYEQFF
TGTGCCAGCAGCCACCACGGGACTAGCGGGAAATACGAGCAGTTCTTC
>-|15|few|TRBJ1-6|TRBV15
CATRSLGLDNSPLHF
TGTGCCACTAGATCCTTAGGCCTAGATAATTCACCCCTCCACTTT
>TRBD1|12|few|TRBJ2-7|TRBV3-1
CASSRGQAEQYF
TGTGCCAGCAGTCGAGGACAGGCCGAGCAGTACTTC
>TRBD2|17|few|TRBJ2-6|TRBV12-3/TRBV12-4
CASSRLASHSGANVLTF
TGTGCCAGCAGCCGACTAGCGAGTCACTCTGGGGCCAACGTCCTGACTTTC
>TRBD1|16|many|TRBJ2-3|TRBV5-1
CASSLGIGQVLDTQYF
TGCGCCAGCAGCTTGGGGATCGGACAGGTGTTAGATACGCAGTATTTT
>-|12|few|TRBJ2-7|TRBV20-1
CSAAREVGEQYF
TGCAGTGCGGCCCGCGAGGTGGGCGAGCAGTACTTC
>-|15|-|TRBJ2-1|TRBV7-6
CASGEEWGSYNEQFF
TGTGCCAGCGGGGAGGAATGGGGCTCCTACAATGAGCAGTTCTTC
>-|14|-|TRBJ2-5|TRBV7-2
CASSLARLRETQYF
TGTGCCAGCAGCTTAGCACGCCTCCGAGAGACCCAGTACTTC
>-|14|-|TRBJ1-1|TRBV6-2/TRBV6-3
CASRRQQGSTEAFF
TGTGCCAGCAGACGACAACAGGGCTCGACTGAAGCTTTCTTT